Listed here are 21 T cell receptor beta chains from one sample, sequenced in a study of blood T cell repertoires in COVID-19 (dated by TCRdb to the early 2020s). The library came from the immunoSEQ multiplex PCR assay. TCRdb provides this immuneACCESS table in a form limited to in-frame rearrangements. Some clones are lacking; in checked studies, under half of them reflect an unresolved V gene, and why the rest are absent is not known. The sample profile shows roughly 120,000 clones; about 85% of them were found once. The ten largest clonotypes hold about 13% of the sample. The source material was peripheral blood. The source of these receptors is a human donor in a cohort sampled during active COVID-19.

The table lists this clone with a count of one. This rearrangement joins TRBV4-3 to TRBJ1-3; no clear D. Trimming cost V 6 bases and J 7 bases, with 10 bases left between them. Germline V gene lookup returns CDR1 LGHNA and CDR2 YSLEER. The CDR3 totals 12 residues. CDR3 residues: CASSPLRNTIYF. The CDR3 region has the DNA TGCGCCAGCAGTCCGCTCCGGAACACCATATATTTT.

This clone was detected only once. The V call is TRBV10-3, the J call TRBJ1-5; D ambiguous. Germline CDR1 is ENHRY and CDR2 is SYGVKD. Trimming removed 10 bases at V and 6 bases at J, with 16 bases between. The CDR3 extends over 13 amino acids. CDR3 nucleotides: TGTGCCACTGCGGATGGTCTCTTTCAGCCCCAGCATTTT. It codes for CATADGLFQPQHF.

The chain recombines TRBV27 with TRBJ2-1, with D tentatively TRBD2 (6 bases). Between the trimmed V and J ends, which lost 9 bases and 10 bases, there was a span of 19 bases. Germline CDR1 MNHEY, CDR2 SMNVEV (reference sequence). The CDR3 has 13 amino acids. The CDR3 sequence: CASSLWASVEQFF. In nucleotides, the CDR3 is TGTGCCAGTTCTCTCTGGGCTAGCGTAGAGCAGTTCTTC.

The rearrangement links TRBV3-1 (or the pseudogene TRBV3-2) to TRBJ2-1; 14 bases line up with TRBD2. The germline V gene encodes CDR1 LGHDT and CDR2 YNNKEL (reference sequence). V lost 4 bases, J lost 9 bases, and 17 bases stayed unmatched. CDR3 length: 19 amino acids. CDR3 in amino acids: CASSPGLAGGLAFWFEQFF. The CDR3 nucleotides read TGTGCCAGCAGCCCCGGACTAGCGGGGGGTTTGGCCTTTTGGTTTGAGCAGTTCTTC.

V and J are TRBV6-2 or TRBV6-3 and TRBJ2-7; no definite D call. The germline gives CDR1 MNHEY, CDR2 SVGEGT. With 2 bases removed from V and 4 bases from J, the gap between germline ends came to 9 bases. The CDR3 is 13 amino acids. CDR3 sequence: CASSYEKAYEQYF. In DNA form, the CDR3 reads TGTGCCAGCAGTTACGAAAAAGCGTACGAGCAGTACTTC.

The J gene is TRBJ2-5, the V gene TRBV5-4, with D tentatively TRBD2 (5 bases). CDR3 length: 13 amino acids. V lost 4 bases to trimming and J lost 2 bases, with 9 bases between them. Germline V gives CDR1 SGHNT, CDR2 YYREEE (reference sequence). The CDR3 region is CASSMRGQETQYF. In DNA form, the CDR3 reads TGTGCCAGCAGCATGAGAGGGCAAGAGACCCAGTACTTC.

The CDR3, as DNA: TGTGCCAGCAGCGTAGCAACATCCTGGCCGAATGAGCAGTTCTTC. It yields the protein CASSVATSWPNEQFF. The chain uses TRBV9 and TRBJ2-1, with no clear D. The germline V gene has CDR1 SGDLS and CDR2 YYNGEE. The CDR3 has 15 residues. Trimming took 0 bases from V and 7 from J, leaving 14 bases between them.

The rearrangement uses TRBV7-9 and TRBJ1-2, with D maybe TRBD1 (6 bases). The length of the CDR3 is 13 residues. Germline CDR1 reads SEHNR; CDR2 reads FQNEAQ (reference sequence). With 4 bases removed from V and 6 bases from J, the gap between germline ends came to 12 bases. CDR3 sequence: CASSSTGLHGYTF. DNA of the CDR3: TGTGCCAGCAGCTCCACAGGGCTGCATGGCTACACCTTC.

This clone appeared a few times. The chain employs TRBV3-1 (or the pseudogene TRBV3-2) and TRBJ2-1; TRBD2 matches at 10 bases. The CDR3 has 14 residues. Germline V gives CDR1 LGHDT, CDR2 YNNKEL (reference sequence). Germline trimming cut 6 bases from V and 8 bases from J; bases unmatched to any gene: 7. The CDR3 loop reads CASRPAGGSYEQFF. The CDR3 nucleotides read TGTGCCAGCAGACCAGCGGGGGGGAGCTATGAGCAGTTCTTC.

V is TRBV9 and J is TRBJ2-6; D remains ambiguous. With 0 bases removed from V and 0 bases from J, the gap between germline ends came to 7 bases. The germline gives CDR1 SGDLS, CDR2 YYNGEE. The CDR3 length is 16 residues. CDR3 residues: CASSVDRSSGANVLTF. The CDR3 nucleotides are TGTGCCAGCAGCGTAGATAGGAGCTCTGGGGCCAACGTCCTGACTTTC.

The genes are TRBV4-2 and TRBJ1-5; TRBD1 is a possible D gene (5 bases). This CDR3 comprises 18 residues. The ends were cut back, 0 bases at V and 4 bases at J, with 19 bases in the middle. Germline CDR1 LGHNA, CDR2 YNFKEQ. The CDR3 here is CASSQEQAYGVANQPQHF. CDR3 coding DNA: TGTGCCAGCAGCCAAGAACAGGCTTACGGAGTGGCTAATCAGCCCCAGCATTTT.

The V gene is TRBV5-6, the J gene TRBJ1-4; D is undetermined. V was trimmed by 0 bases and J by 10 bases, leaving 16 bases between them. The CDR3 covers 15 residues. The germline gives CDR1 SGHDT, CDR2 YYEEEE. DNA for the CDR3: TGTGCCAGCAGCTTGGGAGCCCGAGGGATTGGAAAACTGTTTTTT. Translated: CASSLGARGIGKLFF.

V and J are TRBV15 and TRBJ2-5, with TRBD1 matching 10 bases. CDR3 size: 16 residues. Germline assignment: CDR1 LNHNV and CDR2 YYDKDF (reference sequence). The J segment lost 3 bases and the V segment lost 3 bases, leaving 7 bases of the junction unmatched. The CDR3 here is CATSSGQGGRKETQYF. CDR3 bases: TGTGCCACCAGCAGTGGACAGGGGGGTCGAAAAGAGACCCAGTACTTC.

The CDR3 loop is CASSLDGGGSYEQYF. CDR3 coding DNA: TGTGCCAGCAGCTTAGATGGCGGGGGATCCTACGAGCAGTACTTC. The rearrangement joins TRBV7-9 to TRBJ2-7; 7 bases are a match to TRBD2. The length of the CDR3 is 15 residues. Trimming took 1 base from V and 1 from J; bases not matched to a gene: 4. Germline lookup yields CDR1 SEHNR and CDR2 FQNEAQ (reference sequence).

The V and J genes are TRBV19 and TRBJ2-7; possible D gene TRBD1, 6 bases. The CDR3 covers 13 residues. V was pared by 10 bases and J by 0 bases, with 13 bases between. Germline-derived CDR1 and CDR2 are LNHDA and SQIVND (reference sequence). CDR3 DNA: TGTGCCACTTCCCGGGACACCTCCTACGAGCAGTACTTC. Its protein product is CATSRDTSYEQYF.

This clone showed up just once. The V gene is TRBV18, the J gene TRBJ2-3; 8 bases agree with TRBD1. This CDR3 comprises 16 residues. V trimming: 6 bases; J trimming: 5 bases; junction bases outside the gene matches: 13. Germline values: CDR1 KGHSH, CDR2 LQKENI. The CDR3, as DNA: TGTGCCAGCTCCCCAAGTGGACAGGGCCGGGGAGATACGCAGTATTTT. Its protein product is CASSPSGQGRGDTQYF.

V is TRBV20-1 and J is TRBJ2-7; tentative D call: TRBD2 (7 bases). Trimming removed 3 bases from V and 3 bases from J, with 15 bases in between. Germline lookup yields CDR1 DFQATT and CDR2 SNEGSKA (reference sequence). The CDR3 spans 14 residues. CDR3 nucleotide sequence: TGCAGTGCTAGTCGGCAGGGGACTATCTACGAGCAGTACTTC. Encoded protein: CSASRQGTIYEQYF.

This clone has only one observation. The chain couples TRBV24-1 to TRBJ1-1, with a tentative D call TRBD1 (5 bases). This CDR3 contains 14 residues. Trimming removed 7 bases at V and 1 base at J, with 12 bases between. Germline loops: CDR1 KGHDR, CDR2 SFDVKD. The CDR3 loop is CATSAGLKNTEAFF. CDR3 DNA: TGTGCCACCAGCGCGGGACTTAAGAACACTGAAGCTTTCTTT.

CDR3: CASSPGTGYNEQFF. In DNA form, the CDR3 reads TGTGCCAGCAGCCCCGGGACAGGGTACAATGAGCAGTTCTTC. This chain connects TRBV7-2 to TRBJ2-1; 9 bases are a match to TRBD1. V was pared by 5 bases and J by 4 bases, with 3 bases of the junction left unmatched. The CDR3 is 14 residues long. Germline CDR1 SGHTA, CDR2 FQGNSA.

The chain is built from TRBV24-1 and TRBJ1-5, with 9 bases fitting TRBD1. CDR1 KGHDR and CDR2 SFDVKD come from the germline V gene. The V and J ends lost 3 bases and 1 base, in that order; junction bases with no gene match: 6. The CDR3 extends over 17 amino acids. CDR3 bases: TGTGCCACCAGTGATATACAGGGGGCTTCGAGCAATCAGCCCCAGCATTTT. It specifies CATSDIQGASSNQPQHF.

The rearrangement joins TRBV6-5 to TRBJ2-3, with TRBD2 matching over 8 bases. Germline V gene data show CDR1 as MNHEY and CDR2 as SVGAGI. CDR3 size: 15 residues. Unmatched junction bases numbered 16, after V lost 8 bases and J lost 9 bases. In DNA, the CDR3 is TGTGCCAGCGGGACGGGGGGGAGTAAAAAAGGAACGCAGTATTTT. Encoded protein: CASGTGGSKKGTQYF.